The rows below give T cell receptor beta chains drawn from one sample of a study of T cells in Graves' hyperthyroidism and ophthalmopathy. TCRdb analysed the multiplex PCR reads with MiXCR anew, one entry per CDR3 protein. The sample lists 300,000 to 350,000 distinct CDR3 sequences, around a fifth occurring once. The source material was blood. The receptors derive from a woman in her 50s with Graves' hyperthyroidism. CDR3s include the opening cysteine and the closing phenylalanine or tryptophan. D genes are given only for firm matches. For some rows the clone size is stated as once, few or many, or as a class when expanded; others skip it.

many | TRBJ2-5 | TRBV4-2 | TRBD1 | TGTGCCAGCAGCCAAGAGGGGGCGATGACAGGGATGGCAGAGACCCAGTACTTC | CASSQEGAMTGMAETQYF
many | TRBJ2-3 | TRBV11-3 | TRBD1 | TGTGCCAGCAGCTCCTCCGGGACAGGGTCAGATACGCAGTATTTT | CASSSSGTGSDTQYF
many | TRBJ2-5 | TRBV6-1 | TRBD2 | TGTGCCAGCAGTGTGTCCGGGACTAGACAAGAGACCCAGTACTTC | CASSVSGTRQETQYF
NA | TRBJ2-6 | TRBV2 | TRBD1 | TGTGCCAGCAGTCGGACAGGGGGCTCTGGGGCCAACGTCCTGACTTTC | CASSRTGGSGANVLTF
many | TRBJ2-7 | TRBV20-1 | NA | TGCAGTGCTAGAGACCCCGGGACGGGGTACGAGCAGTACTTC | CSARDPGTGYEQYF
NA | TRBJ2-5 | TRBV2 | TRBD2 | TGTGCCAGCAGTCGAGCGGGGGAGCTCCAAGAGACCCAGTACTTC | CASSRAGELQETQYF
NA | TRBJ2-2 | TRBV9 | TRBD2 | TGTGCCAGCAGCGCTGGAGCGGGAGGGCCGACCGGGGAGCTGTTTTTT | CASSAGAGGPTGELFF
few | TRBJ1-5 | TRBV28 | NA | TGTGCCAGCAGTTTGTTGTATCAGCCCCAGCATTTT | CASSLLYQPQHF
few | TRBJ2-1 | TRBV7-9 | TRBD2 | TGTGCCAGAGGGGGACTAGCGACTAATGAGCAGTTCTTC | CARGGLATNEQFF
NA | TRBJ2-1 | TRBV5-1 | TRBD2 | TGCGCCAGCAGCTTGCCTAGCGGGGGCAACAATGAGCAGTTCTTC | CASSLPSGGNNEQFF
NA | TRBJ1-1 | TRBV30 | NA | TGTGCCTGGATGGAGTTGGAGAACACTGAAGCTTTCTTT | CAWMELENTEAFF
NA | TRBJ2-3 | TRBV6-1 | NA | TGTGCCAGCAGTTTGACCACAGCTGTTCGCAGGGATACGCAGTATTTT | CASSLTTAVRRDTQYF
many | TRBJ2-5 | TRBV2 | TRBD2 | TGTGCCAGCAGTGCAGGGACTAGGTCTTTAGAGACCCAGTACTTC | CASSAGTRSLETQYF
many | TRBJ1-5 | TRBV6-5 | NA | TGTGCCAGCAGTTACTCGGGCAGTAATCAGCCCCAGCATTTT | CASSYSGSNQPQHF
NA | TRBJ1-2 | TRBV6-1 | NA | TGTGCCAGCAGCCGATGGGCGAACTATGGCTACACCTTC | CASSRWANYGYTF
NA | TRBJ2-1 | TRBV4-1 | NA | TGCGCCAGCAGCCAAGGGTCGCGGAGGCAACCTGAGCAGTTCTTC | CASSQGSRRQPEQFF
NA | TRBJ2-7 | TRBV6-2/TRBV6-3 | TRBD1 | TGTGCCAGCAGTTCTAGTAACAGGGGGCCCTACGAGCAGTACTTC | CASSSSNRGPYEQYF
few | TRBJ2-1 | TRBV5-8 | TRBD1 | TGTGCCAGCAGCTTTAGGAGACAGGGTGGTGAGCAGTTCTTC | CASSFRRQGGEQFF